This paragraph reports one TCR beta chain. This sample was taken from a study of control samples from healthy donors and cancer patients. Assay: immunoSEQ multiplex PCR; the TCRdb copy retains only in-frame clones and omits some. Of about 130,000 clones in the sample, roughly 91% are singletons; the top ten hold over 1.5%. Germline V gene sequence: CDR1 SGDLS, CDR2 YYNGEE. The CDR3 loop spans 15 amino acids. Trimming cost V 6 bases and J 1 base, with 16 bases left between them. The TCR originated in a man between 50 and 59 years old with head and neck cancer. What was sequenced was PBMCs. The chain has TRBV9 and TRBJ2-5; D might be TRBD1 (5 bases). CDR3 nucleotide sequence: TGTGCCAGCACATTGGGTCGACAGAGCCAAGAGACCCAGTACTTC. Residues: CASTLGRQSQETQYF.